The 24 T cell receptor beta chains in this list originate from one sample, sequenced in a study of cytomegalovirus exposure and HLA in healthy donors. The PCR was carried out with 60 Vbeta primers and 13 Jbeta primers. Here immunoSEQ multiplex PCR was the method, and the copy in TCRdb shows in-frame clones only, minus some. Of about 140,000 clones listed, roughly 80% are singletons. The sample taken for sequencing was PBMCs. Source of these receptors: a man younger than 35 in good health and CMV-seropositive.

The chain couples TRBV28 to TRBJ2-3; TRBD2 agrees at 9 bases. From germline, CDR1 is MDHEN and CDR2 SYDVKM. The CDR3 totals 17 residues. Germline trimming cut 6 bases from V and 3 bases from J; bases unmatched to any gene: 13. CDR3 in DNA: TGTGCCAGCAGCAAAGCCTCTGCGGGAGGGGGAACAGATACGCAGTATTTT. Residues: CASSKASAGGGTDTQYF.

V is TRBV11-2 and J is TRBJ1-5, with D possibly being TRBD1 (6 bases). The V gene's germline CDR1 is SGHAT and CDR2 FQNNGV. This CDR3 is 13 amino acids long. Trimming took off 3 bases at V and 6 bases at J, with 9 bases between the two ends. CDR3 amino acids: CASSFNRVQPQHF. In DNA form, the CDR3 reads TGTGCCAGCAGCTTCAACAGGGTTCAGCCCCAGCATTTT.

This clone was counted once. The CDR3 DNA is TGTGCCAGCAGCTTAACGGGGGGTCGGATGAACACTGAAGCTTTCTTT. This sequence encodes CASSLTGGRMNTEAFF. The chain recombines TRBV7-3 with TRBJ1-1; maybe TRBD1 (5 bases). V lost 0 bases and J lost 0, with 11 bases in between. The CDR3 has 16 residues. Germline CDR1 SGHTA, CDR2 FQGTGA.

This clone was counted only a few times. The genes are TRBV18 and TRBJ2-3, with TRBD2 matching over 15 bases. Per germline, CDR1 KGHSH and CDR2 LQKENI. Trimming cost V 4 bases and J 5 bases; bases outside gene matches: 16. CDR3 length: 20 residues. CDR3 in DNA: TGTGCCAGCTCACTCCCGGGACTAGCGGGAGGACGGGGATTCGGAGATACGCAGTATTTT. It codes for CASSLPGLAGGRGFGDTQYF.

V gene TRBV14 combines with J gene TRBJ1-2; D is unresolved. Germline CDR1 SGHDN, CDR2 FVKESK. The ends were cut back, 3 bases at V and 2 bases at J, with 7 bases in the middle. The CDR3 extends over 13 amino acids. CDR3 sequence: CASSHTRNYGYTF. Written as DNA, the CDR3 is TGTGCCAGCAGCCATACAAGAAACTATGGCTACACCTTC. Using reference TRBV14 and TRBJ1-2 for the parts outside the CDR3, the full variable domain is EAGVTQFPSHSVIEKGQTVTLRCDPISGHDNLYWYRRVMGKEIKFLLHFVKESKQDESGMPNNRFLAERTGGTYSTLKVQPAELEDSGVYFCASSHTRNYGYTFGSGTRLTVV.

V is TRBV10-2 and J is TRBJ2-7, with D unresolved. The germline V gene encodes CDR1 WSHSY and CDR2 SAAADI. The CDR3 length is 13 residues. The V and J ends lost 8 bases and 4 bases respectively, with 15 bases between them. CDR3 amino acids: CASLSLPFYEQYF. In nucleotides, the CDR3 is TGCGCCAGCCTCTCACTGCCCTTTTACGAGCAGTACTTC.

The J gene is TRBJ2-2, the V gene TRBV19, with 7 bases lining up with TRBD1. CDR3 length: 18 amino acids. V lost 3 bases, J lost 7 bases, and 17 bases stayed unmatched. From germline, CDR1 is LNHDA and CDR2 SQIVND (reference sequence). The CDR3 DNA sequence: TGTGCCAGTAGTATCGGAGTTAAAACCGGGACAGCTAGCGGGGAGCTGTTTTTT. It is translated as CASSIGVKTGTASGELFF.

The chain recombines TRBV28 with TRBJ1-2; D is unclear. CDR1 and CDR2 from the germline V gene are MDHEN and SYDVKM. This CDR3 spans 19 amino acids. The V end lost 5 bases, the J end lost 3 bases, and 28 bases lay between the germline ends. The CDR3 loop is CASSPPQRRAGLKDYGYTF. DNA of the CDR3: TGTGCCAGCAGTCCCCCCCAACGGCGAGCAGGCCTAAAGGACTATGGCTACACCTTC.

The chain uses TRBV18 and TRBJ2-1, with D tentatively TRBD1 (5 bases). The CDR3 loop spans 13 amino acids. V lost 8 bases to trimming and J lost 3 bases, with 11 bases between them. In germline, CDR1 is KGHSH, CDR2 LQKENI. DNA for the CDR3: TGTGCCAGCCTAAAGACAGACTACAATGAGCAGTTCTTC. This gives the protein CASLKTDYNEQFF.

V gene TRBV29-1 combines with J gene TRBJ2-5, with 7 bases that match TRBD1. CDR3 length equals 13 residues. Germline-derived CDR1 and CDR2 are SQVTM and ANQGSEA. V lost 6 bases and J lost 4; bases outside the gene matches: 8. CDR3 amino acids: CSVGTGVGETQYF. The CDR3 DNA is TGCAGCGTCGGAACAGGGGTGGGAGAGACCCAGTACTTC.

The V and J genes are TRBV7-9 and TRBJ2-3; the D gene is possibly TRBD2 (5 bases). CDR1 is SEHNR and CDR2 is FQNEAQ in the germline V gene (reference sequence). V gave up 5 bases and J gave up 6 bases, with 12 bases separating them. CDR3 length: 13 residues. The CDR3 sequence: CASSPSLADTQYF. The CDR3 nucleotides are TGTGCCAGCAGCCCCTCCTTAGCGGATACGCAGTATTTT.

The chain carries TRBV7-3 and TRBJ2-2, with D possibly matching TRBD2 (5 bases). The CDR3 runs 16 residues. V was shortened by 2 bases and J by 6 bases, with 16 bases between the two germline ends. The V gene's germline CDR1 is SGHTA and CDR2 FQGTGA. The CDR3 sequence: CASSLVSQRPPGELFF. Here the CDR3 DNA reads TGTGCCAGCAGCTTAGTATCCCAGCGGCCCCCCGGGGAGCTGTTTTTT.

This clone was counted a single time. V usage is TRBV21-1 and J usage is TRBJ2-2; TRBD2 is the table's D call, not checked against the DNA. TRBV21-1 is shown as a pseudogene. This CDR3 contains 16 residues. In DNA, the CDR3 is TGTGCCAGCAGCAAAAAGGCTAGCGGGGTCCTCCGGGAGCTGTTTTTT. Its translation: CASSKKASGVLRELFF.

The V gene is TRBV19, the J gene TRBJ2-5; D remains unclear. The end of the DNA fits TRBJ2-7 better, so the J call may be wrong. The CDR3 length is 14 residues. In germline, CDR1 is LNHDA, CDR2 SQIVND (reference sequence). DNA of the CDR3: TGTGCCAGTAGCACGCAGGTAGTCTCCTACGAGCAGTACTTC. It translates to CASSTQVVSYEQYF.

This clone appeared a few times. V usage is TRBV7-2 and J usage is TRBJ2-3, with D possibly being TRBD1 (6 bases). This CDR3 has 16 amino acids. Germline V CDR1 and CDR2: SGHTA, FQGNSA. V lost 6 bases and J 4 bases, leaving 20 bases between the germline ends. The CDR3 loop reads CASSSQGQGSADTQYF. The DNA for the CDR3 is TGTGCCAGCAGTTCCCAGGGGCAGGGGAGTGCAGATACGCAGTATTTT. Combining the CDR3 with reference TRBV7-2 and TRBJ2-3 gives the whole variable domain GAGVSQSPSNKVTEKGKDVELRCDPISGHTALYWYRQSLGQGLEFLIYFQGNSAPDKSGLPSDRFSAERTGGSVSTLTIQRTQQEDSAVYLCASSSQGQGSADTQYFGPGTRLTVL.

This clone has just one count. This CDR3 reads CARSDNAPEETQYF. CDR3 nucleotide sequence: TGTGCCAGAAGCGACAATGCACCCGAAGAGACCCAGTACTTC. The gene calls are TRBV5-3 and TRBJ2-5; the D is unclear. TRBV5-3 is an open reading frame, and its role is uncertain. This CDR3 is 14 amino acids long. The ends were cut back, 4 bases at V and 3 bases at J, with 13 bases in the middle.

The chain employs TRBV30 and TRBJ2-7, with 8 bases fitting TRBD1. Germline V CDR1 and CDR2: GTSNPN, SVGIG (reference sequence). The CDR3 extends over 13 amino acids. After removal of 5 bases from V and 3 bases from J, the junction contained 6 bases not matched to a gene. CDR3 residues: CAWGRQGFYEQYF. CDR3 in DNA: TGTGCCTGGGGAAGACAGGGGTTCTACGAGCAGTACTTC.

CDR3 DNA: TGTGCCAGCAGTTTCTCCTACTCTTACGAGCAGTACTTC. Protein product: CASSFSYSYEQYF. V is TRBV27 and J is TRBJ2-7; D is unclear. CDR1 is MNHEY, CDR2 SMNVEV, per germline (reference sequence). Trimming shortened V by 3 bases and J by 4 bases, and 10 bases separated the two germline ends. CDR3 size: 13 residues.

The chain links TRBV28 to TRBJ2-7, with 7 bases fitting TRBD2. The length of the CDR3 is 14 residues. In germline, CDR1 is MDHEN, CDR2 SYDVKM. After removal of 5 bases from V and 2 bases from J, the junction contained 6 bases not matched to a gene. The CDR3 DNA follows: TGTGCCAGCAGTCTCCTGGGAGGGCCCTACGAGCAGTACTTC. Its translation is CASSLLGGPYEQYF.

The rearrangement links TRBV13 to TRBJ1-3; D ambiguous. This CDR3 contains 15 residues. The germline V and J ends were trimmed by 2 bases and 2 bases, with 10 bases remaining between them. Germline CDR1 PRHDT, CDR2 FYEKMQ (reference sequence). CDR3 loop: CASSLWREAGNTIYF. The CDR3 DNA sequence: TGTGCCAGCAGCTTATGGAGGGAGGCTGGAAACACCATATATTTT.

This clone came up once. The chain couples TRBV7-9 to TRBJ2-2; a weak D match, TRBD2 (5 bases). Germline CDR1 and CDR2: SEHNR and FQNEAQ (reference sequence). The CDR3 spans 16 residues. V lost 5 bases to trimming and J lost 6 bases, with 19 bases between them. CDR3 nucleotide sequence: TGTGCCAGCAGCCCCCTAGCAACTGCCGGTCCCGGGGAGCTGTTTTTT. Encoded protein: CASSPLATAGPGELFF.

The count of this clone is one. The chain links TRBV6-5 to TRBJ2-3; a weak D match, TRBD2 (5 bases). CDR1 and CDR2 from the germline V gene are MNHEY and SVGAGI. Trimming shortened V by 7 bases and J by 14 bases, and 22 bases separated the two germline ends. The CDR3 is made up of 13 amino acids. In DNA form, the CDR3 reads TGTGCCAGCACTCCCGGACCGAACCGAGGGCCGTATTTT. Its translation: CASTPGPNRGPYF.

This chain uses TRBV7-9 with TRBJ1-4; tentative D call: TRBD1 (6 bases). The V and J ends lost 1 base and 5 bases respectively, with 8 bases between them. This CDR3 comprises 14 residues. From germline, CDR1 is SEHNR and CDR2 FQNEAQ (reference sequence). The CDR3 nucleotides read TGTGCCAGCAGCTTAGAGGGGGAAAATGAAAAACTGTTTTTT. Encoded protein: CASSLEGENEKLFF.

V gene TRBV11-3 combines with J gene TRBJ2-5, with D perhaps matching TRBD2 (5 bases). Trimming removed 1 base from V and 5 bases from J, with 14 bases in between. The CDR3 is 15 residues long. CDR1 SGHNT and CDR2 YENEEA come from the germline V gene. The CDR3 loop reads CASSLGSSWRETQYF. CDR3 sequence (DNA): TGTGCCAGCAGCTTAGGGTCTTCCTGGAGGGAGACCCAGTACTTC.